This T cell receptor (beta chain) was recorded in a study of regulatory T cells in long-lasting Graves disease. According to the study, TCR beta libraries were built with iRepertoire HTBI primers and CDR3-region Arm-PCR. TCRdb used MiXCR to reprocess the multiplex PCR reads, holding one entry per CDR3 protein. The sample lists hundreds of thousands of distinct CDR3 sequences, around 15% seen once, with around 27% in the top ten. CDR3 length: 15 amino acids. Germline CDR1 DFQATT, CDR2 SNEGSKA (reference sequence). With 1 base removed from V and 4 bases from J, the gap between germline ends came to 11 bases. Sample time point: newly diagnosed GD, antithyroid drugs for less than 3 months. With RNA extracted from PBMCs as input, the TCR library was made. Per American Thyroid Association guidelines, Graves' disease was diagnosed. These sequences were also reported in another study, on T cells in Graves' hyperthyroidism and ophthalmopathy. That report adds: HTBI primers drove first-round RT-PCR of the TCR CDR3.

The receptor comes from a middle-aged man with Graves disease. The material was peripheral blood mononuclear cells (PBMCs), obtained at new diagnosis, from a patient treated with antithyroid drugs. The V call is TRBV20-1, the J call TRBJ1-6; D is possibly TRBD1 (5 bases). The CDR3 reads CSARGGLIYNSPLHF. The CDR3 nucleotides are TGCAGTGCTAGAGGGGGACTGATTTATAATTCACCCCTCCACTTT.